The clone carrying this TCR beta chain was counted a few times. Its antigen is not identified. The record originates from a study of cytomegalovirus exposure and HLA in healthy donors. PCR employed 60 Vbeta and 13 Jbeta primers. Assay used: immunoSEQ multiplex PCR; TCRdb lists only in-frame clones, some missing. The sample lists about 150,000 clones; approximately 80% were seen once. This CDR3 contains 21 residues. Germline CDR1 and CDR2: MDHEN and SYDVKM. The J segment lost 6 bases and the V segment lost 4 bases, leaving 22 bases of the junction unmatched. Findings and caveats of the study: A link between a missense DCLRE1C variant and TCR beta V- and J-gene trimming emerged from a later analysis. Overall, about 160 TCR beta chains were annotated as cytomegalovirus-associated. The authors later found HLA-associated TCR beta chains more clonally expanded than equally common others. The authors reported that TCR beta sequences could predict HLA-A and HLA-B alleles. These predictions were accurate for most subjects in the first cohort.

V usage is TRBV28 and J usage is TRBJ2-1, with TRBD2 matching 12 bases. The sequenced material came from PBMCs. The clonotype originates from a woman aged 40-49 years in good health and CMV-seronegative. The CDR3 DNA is TGTGCCAGCAGTTCCCCATACAGCGATTCTAGCGGGGGGGCGACGGGCAATGAGCAGTTCTTC. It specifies CASSSPYSDSSGGATGNEQFF.